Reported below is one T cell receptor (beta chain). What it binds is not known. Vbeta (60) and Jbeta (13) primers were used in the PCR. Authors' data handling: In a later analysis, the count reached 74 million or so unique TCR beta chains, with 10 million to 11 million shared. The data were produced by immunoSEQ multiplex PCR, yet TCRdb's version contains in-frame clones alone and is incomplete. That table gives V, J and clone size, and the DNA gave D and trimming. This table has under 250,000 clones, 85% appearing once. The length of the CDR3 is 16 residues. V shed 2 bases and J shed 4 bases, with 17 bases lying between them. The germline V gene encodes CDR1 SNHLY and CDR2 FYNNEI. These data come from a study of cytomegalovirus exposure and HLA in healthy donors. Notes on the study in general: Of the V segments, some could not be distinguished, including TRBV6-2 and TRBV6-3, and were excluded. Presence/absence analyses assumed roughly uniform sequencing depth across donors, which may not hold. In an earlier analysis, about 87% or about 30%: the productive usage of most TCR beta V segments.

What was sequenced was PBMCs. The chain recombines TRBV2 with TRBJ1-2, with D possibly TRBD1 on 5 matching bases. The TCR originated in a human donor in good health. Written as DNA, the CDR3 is TGTGCCAGCAGTGAACCGGGCGGGGGAAACGTCTATGGCTACACCTTC. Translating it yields CASSEPGGGNVYGYTF. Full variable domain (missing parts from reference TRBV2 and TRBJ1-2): EPEVTQTPSHQVTQMGQEVILRCVPISNHLYFYWYRQILGQKVEFLVSFYNNEISEKSEIFDDQFSVERPDGSNFTLKIRSTKLEDSAMYFCASSEPGGGNVYGYTFGSGTRLTVV.